These 16 T cell receptor beta chains share one sample of origin, sequenced in a study of spatial heterogeneity in lung cancer. Time point meaning: sample taken at primary tumor resection. TCRdb itself ran the 5' RACE reads through MiXCR, one entry per CDR3 protein. The repertoire holds under 25,000 distinct CDR3 sequences, with just under 6% as singletons. The source was PBMCs, collected at surgery. All receptors come from a male donor with early-stage non-small cell lung cancer.

This chain connects TRBV7-9 to TRBJ1-2; a possible D gene is TRBD1 (5 bases). V lost 2 bases and J lost 4, with 11 bases in between. Per the germline V gene, CDR1 is SEHNR and CDR2 is FQNEAQ (reference sequence). The CDR3 consists of 14 residues. The CDR3 DNA sequence: TGTGCCAGCAGCTTATTGGTAGGGACCTATGGCTACACCTTC. Amino acid sequence: CASSLLVGTYGYTF.

This clonotype was seen ten or more times. The chain uses TRBV6-2 or TRBV6-3 and TRBJ1-2; D remains ambiguous. The CDR3 has 15 residues. Germline loops: CDR1 MNHEY, CDR2 SVGEGT. The V end was cut by 5 bases, the J end by 2 bases, with 15 bases between. CDR3 residues: CASSTIQSSNYGYTF. CDR3 sequence (DNA): TGTGCCAGCAGTACTATACAGAGTTCCAACTATGGCTACACCTTC.

This clonotype was counted many times. The CDR3 here is CASSFKRLGTRELFF. CDR3 DNA sequence: TGTGCCAGCAGTTTTAAAAGACTAGGCACACGGGAGCTGTTTTTT. This chain uses TRBV27 with TRBJ2-2, with D possibly matching TRBD2 (6 bases). Germline V gene data show CDR1 as MNHEY and CDR2 as SMNVEV (reference sequence). The CDR3 runs 15 residues. The V end was cut by 3 bases, the J end by 9 bases, with 17 bases between.

This clonotype has a count of ten or more. This sequence joins TRBV14 and TRBJ1-1; tentative D call: TRBD1 (5 bases). Germline values: CDR1 SGHDN, CDR2 FVKESK. CDR3 length equals 13 residues. The V and J ends lost 6 bases and 2 bases respectively, with 10 bases between them. The CDR3 sequence: CASRRDGNTEAFF. For the CDR3, the DNA is TGTGCCAGCAGGAGGGACGGAAACACTGAAGCTTTCTTT. Using reference TRBV14 and TRBJ1-1 for the parts outside the CDR3, the full variable domain is EAGVTQFPSHSVIEKGQTVTLRCDPISGHDNLYWYRRVMGKEIKFLLHFVKESKQDESGMPNNRFLAERTGGTYSTLKVQPAELEDSGVYFCASRRDGNTEAFFGQGTRLTVV.

This clonotype was picked up a small number of times. V usage is TRBV7-2 and J usage is TRBJ2-7; TRBD2 matches at 7 bases. J lost 7 bases, V lost 7 bases, and 10 bases had no gene match. CDR1 SGHTA and CDR2 FQGNSA come from the germline V gene. The CDR3 loop spans 13 amino acids. In DNA, the CDR3 is TGTGCCAGCACACCCGTGGGGCGGGGGGAGCAGTACTTC. Protein: CASTPVGRGEQYF.

This clonotype has ten or more counts. The chain couples TRBV12-3 or TRBV12-4 to TRBJ2-7; 8 nucleotides match TRBD1. Trimming at V came to 6 bases and at J to 4 bases, leaving 17 bases not matched to a gene. The CDR3 consists of 17 residues. The CDR3 nucleotides read TGTGCCAGCAGCCCATCTAGAGACAGGGGTCGAGGTTACGAGCAGTACTTC. Its protein is CASSPSRDRGRGYEQYF.

This clonotype was picked up many times. V is TRBV5-5 and J is TRBJ1-2, with D possibly matching TRBD1 (5 bases). Germline lookup yields CDR1 SGHKS and CDR2 YYEKEE (reference sequence). The V end lost 4 bases, the J end lost 4 bases, and 17 bases lay between the germline ends. CDR3 length: 15 residues. This CDR3 reads CASSPTLTDAYGYTF. The CDR3 bases are TGTGCCAGCAGCCCGACCCTGACAGACGCCTATGGCTACACCTTC.

This clonotype was seen ten or more times. This chain joins TRBV11-2 and TRBJ2-2; a possible D gene is TRBD2 (5 bases). Germline V gene lookup returns CDR1 SGHAT and CDR2 FQNNGV. With 3 bases removed from V and 5 bases from J, the gap between germline ends came to 10 bases. The CDR3 loop spans 14 amino acids. Here the CDR3 DNA reads TGTGCCAGCAGCTTCCTAGCAAGAACCGGGGAGCTGTTTTTT. It translates to CASSFLARTGELFF.

This clonotype was seen at least ten times. This chain joins TRBV9 and TRBJ1-2, with 10 bases fitting TRBD1. Germline CDR1 reads SGDLS; CDR2 reads YYNGEE. V shed 4 bases and J 8 bases; nucleotides not matched to a gene: 11. There are 15 residues in the CDR3. CDR3 sequence: CASSPQDRGGNGYTF. CDR3 nucleotides: TGTGCCAGCAGCCCCCAGGACAGGGGGGGAAACGGCTACACCTTC.

This clonotype was seen ten or more times. The rearrangement uses TRBV6-6 and TRBJ2-7; the match to TRBD1 covers 7 bases. Germline V lookup: CDR1 MNHNY, CDR2 SVGAGI (reference sequence). V shed 5 bases, J shed 3 bases, and the junction held 10 bases outside the gene matches. The CDR3 runs 15 residues. In DNA, the CDR3 is TGTGCCAGCAGTCATCGCGACAGGGCGAACTACGAGCAGTACTTC. Translation gives CASSHRDRANYEQYF.

In its sample, this clonotype was seen many times. The chain employs TRBV12-3 or TRBV12-4 and TRBJ1-2; 8 positions match TRBD1. The CDR3 contains 15 residues. V gave up 5 bases and J gave up 5 bases; unmatched junction bases: 10. CDR3 nucleotides: TGTGCCAGCAGTATCCAGGGGGCGAAGGAATATGGCTACACCTTC. Its translation is CASSIQGAKEYGYTF.

This clonotype appeared many times. The genes are TRBV29-1 and TRBJ2-6; D is unclear. Germline V gene lookup returns CDR1 SQVTM and CDR2 ANQGSEA. The V gene lost 2 bases and the J gene lost 1 base, with 6 bases spanning the gap. The CDR3 contains 14 residues. The CDR3 sequence: CSVEIGSGANVLTF. The CDR3 DNA follows: TGCAGCGTTGAAATAGGTTCTGGGGCCAACGTCCTGACTTTC. Filled out from reference TRBV29-1 and TRBJ2-6, the complete variable domain reads SAVISQKPSRDICQRGTSLTIQCQVDSQVTMMFWYRQQPGQSLTLIATANQGSEATYESGFVIDKFPISRPNLTFSTLTVSNMSPEDSSIYLCSVEIGSGANVLTFGAGSRLTVL.

This clonotype occurred many times. CDR3 in DNA: TGTGCCAGCAGACCTGATGGGCCAGGGCCTCATGAGCAGTTCTTC. Its translation is CASRPDGPGPHEQFF. V usage is TRBV6-5 and J usage is TRBJ2-1; weak D call: TRBD1 (5 bases). V was clipped by 6 bases and J by 8 bases, with 20 bases between them. The CDR3 sequence is 15 residues long. The germline V gene has CDR1 MNHEY and CDR2 SVGAGI.

This clonotype was recorded many times. The rearrangement uses TRBV6-2 or TRBV6-3 and TRBJ1-5; perhaps TRBD1 as D (6 bases). From germline, CDR1 is MNHEY and CDR2 SVGEGT. V was shortened by 6 bases and J by 5 bases, with 23 bases between the two germline ends. The CDR3 has 17 residues. The CDR3 loop is CASSSGGVDRRYQPQHF. In DNA form, the CDR3 reads TGTGCCAGCAGCTCCGGGGGGGTCGACAGGCGATATCAGCCCCAGCATTTT.

This clonotype was seen at least ten times. V usage is TRBV5-1 and J usage is TRBJ2-5; no firm D call. This CDR3 spans 14 amino acids. The V end lost 2 bases, the J end lost 4 bases, and 12 bases lay between the germline ends. Germline CDR1 is SGHRS and CDR2 is YFSETQ. The CDR3 loop reads CASSLMGSGETQYF. For the CDR3, the DNA is TGCGCCAGCAGCTTAATGGGCTCGGGAGAGACCCAGTACTTC.

This clonotype was seen repeatedly, ten times or more. The rearrangement joins TRBV7-8 to TRBJ2-5; 10 bases map to TRBD2. J gave up 3 bases and V 7 bases, and 14 bases lay outside the gene matches. Germline CDR1 and CDR2: SGHVS and FQNEAQ. CDR3 size: 17 residues. CDR3 in amino acids: CASNPRGSSGGKETQYF. The CDR3 DNA sequence: TGTGCCAGCAACCCCCGGGGGAGTAGCGGGGGGAAAGAGACCCAGTACTTC.